What follows are 10 T cell receptor beta chains derived from one specimen sequenced in a study of T cell clonotyping in hematopoietic cell transplantation. The protocol was immunoSEQ multiplex PCR, while the TCRdb copy is restricted to in-frame clones and leaves out a portion. This repertoire shows roughly 46,000 clones, approximately 82% found once; its top ten account for 5% to 6.5%. The time point here: recipient sample about 28 days before transplant, after cytoreduction. Source: peripheral blood mononuclear cells, taken before stem cell transplant. The receptor source for this set is a man aged 55 to 69 with myelodysplastic syndrome. Some clones in this sample may be carry-over from other donors' samples.

This clone was observed a single time. The gene calls are TRBV6-1 and TRBJ2-7; the match to TRBD1 covers 7 bases. V dropped 2 bases and J dropped 2; count of bases not matched to a gene: 3. CDR1 is MNHNS and CDR2 is SASEGT in the germline V gene. The length of the CDR3 is 14 residues. CDR3 loop: CASSENRGPYEQYF. The CDR3 DNA reads TGTGCCAGCAGTGAAAACAGGGGCCCCTACGAGCAGTACTTC.

The chain is built from TRBV10-2 and TRBJ2-1; D may be TRBD2 (7 bases). The germline V gene has CDR1 WSHSY and CDR2 SAAADI. The CDR3 is 13 amino acids. V was trimmed by 6 bases and J by 9 bases, leaving 15 bases between them. CDR3 nucleotide sequence: TGCGCCAGCAGACGGGGGGCCTTAGGTGAGCAGTTCTTC. As protein: CASRRGALGEQFF.

The chain uses TRBV5-4 and TRBJ2-3, with unresolved D. This CDR3 has 15 amino acids. V gave up 0 bases and J gave up 3 bases, with 11 bases separating them. Germline CDR1 SGHNT, CDR2 YYREEE (reference sequence). The CDR3 sequence is CASSLDPGGTDTQYF. The CDR3 DNA reads TGTGCCAGCAGCTTGGATCCAGGCGGTACAGATACGCAGTATTTT.

V and J are TRBV9 and TRBJ2-7, with a possible D match to TRBD1 (5 bases). Trimming pared 0 bases from V and 5 bases from J, leaving 15 bases between. CDR3 length equals 15 residues. CDR1 is SGDLS and CDR2 is YYNGEE in the germline V gene. CDR3: CASSVESQGRHEQYF. The CDR3 nucleotides are TGTGCCAGCAGCGTAGAATCCCAGGGAAGGCACGAGCAGTACTTC.

This clone is medium-sized in the sample. CDR3 sequence reads: CASSERTGETGELFF. DNA for the CDR3: TGTGCCAGCAGCGAAAGGACAGGGGAGACCGGGGAGCTGTTTTTT. The V call is TRBV6-4, the J call TRBJ2-2, with 9 bases aligning to TRBD1. Germline V gives CDR1 MRHNA, CDR2 SNTAGT. Unmatched junction bases numbered 7, after V lost 6 bases and J lost 5 bases. CDR3 length: 15 amino acids.

V usage is TRBV7-3 and J usage is TRBJ2-2; D is perhaps TRBD2 (6 bases). From germline, CDR1 is SGHTA and CDR2 FQGTGA. Trimming cost V 5 bases and J 2 bases, with 9 bases left between them. There are 14 residues in the CDR3. The CDR3 is CASSAGLNTGELFF. DNA of the CDR3: TGTGCCAGCAGCGCGGGACTTAACACCGGGGAGCTGTTTTTT.

This clone was seen only a few times. The identical CDR3 is also encoded by other nucleotide sequences in the sample. The V and J genes are TRBV28 and TRBJ1-2; D is ambiguous. This CDR3 contains 12 residues. V gave up 6 bases and J gave up 3 bases, with 8 bases separating them. The germline CDR1 and CDR2 sequences are MDHEN and SYDVKM. CDR3: CASSPRDYGYTF. CDR3 sequence (DNA): TGTGCCAGCAGCCCTCGGGACTATGGCTACACCTTC.

This rearrangement joins TRBV29-1 to TRBJ1-2; 8 nucleotides agree with TRBD1. This CDR3 region has 15 residues. J was trimmed by 0 bases and V by 3 bases; bases with no gene match: 6. Per germline, CDR1 SQVTM and CDR2 ANQGSEA. CDR3: CSVDRGTGTNYGYTF. The CDR3 DNA follows: TGCAGCGTTGACCGGGGGACAGGTACTAACTATGGCTACACCTTC.

This chain links TRBV5-1 with TRBJ1-6; D gene ambiguous. V was shortened by 2 bases and J by 7 bases, with 13 bases between the two germline ends. This CDR3 comprises 15 residues. Per germline, CDR1 SGHRS and CDR2 YFSETQ. The CDR3 region has the DNA TGCGCCAGCAGCTTTTCCCCATCCTCCAATTCACCCCTCCACTTT. It is translated as CASSFSPSSNSPLHF. Drawing the rest from reference TRBV5-1 and TRBJ1-6, the complete variable domain is KAGVTQTPRYLIKTRGQQVTLSCSPISGHRSVSWYQQTPGQGLQFLFEYFSETQRNKGNFPGRFSGRQFSNSRSEMNVSTLELGDSALYLCASSFSPSSNSPLHFGNGTRLTVT.

This clone was detected only once. The chain combines TRBV14 with TRBJ2-2, with 8 bases that match TRBD2. CDR3 length: 13 amino acids. Germline loops: CDR1 SGHDN, CDR2 FVKESK. The J segment lost 7 bases and the V segment lost 10 bases, leaving 8 bases of the junction unmatched. The CDR3 sequence: CATGGASNGELFF. CDR3 in DNA: TGTGCCACCGGGGGGGCATCCAACGGGGAGCTGTTTTTT.